This T cell receptor beta chain came from a study of shared clonotypes between healthy human individuals. The authors distributed each subset's genomic DNA evenly over several immunoSEQ plates. Assay: immunoSEQ multiplex PCR; the TCRdb copy retains only in-frame clones and omits some. The profile shows about 1.4 million clones, roughly 96% of them singletons. Splitting of CD4+ cells produced CD45RA+ naive and CD45RA-negative memory subsets. Per germline, CDR1 MNHNS and CDR2 SASEGT. Trimming at V came to 6 bases and at J to 5 bases, leaving 5 bases not matched to a gene. This CDR3 is 15 amino acids long.

This clonotype was obtained from a young man in good health. The specimen was naive CD4+ T cells sorted from blood. Specified subset: CD45RA+ positively selected. The chain is built from TRBV6-1 and TRBJ2-3; TRBD2 matches at 13 bases. For the CDR3, the DNA is TGTGCCAGCAGAGAGGGACTAGCGGGAAGAGATACGCAGTATTTT. Its translation: CASREGLAGRDTQYF.